These T cell receptor beta chains were read from a single sample in a study of identical twins. From the 5' RACE reads, TCRdb called clonotypes with MiXCR, one entry per CDR3 protein. The table has 270,000 or so distinct CDR3 sequences, about 9% seen once. This sample also appeared in a second study, on yellow fever vaccine responses in identical twins.

Sequencing input: CD8+ T cells sorted from blood. Source of these receptors: a woman between 18 and 29 years old in good health. Both conserved end residues are part of each CDR3. Fields, in order: V gene, D gene, clone size, J gene, CDR3 protein, CDR3 DNA. The D gene is left open where the match is weak. The size field is filled for only some rows; it gives once, few, many or a size class.

TRBV28	NA	NA	TRBJ2-7	CASSLVGASYEQYF	TGTGCCAGCAGTTTGGTAGGGGCCTCCTACGAGCAGTACTTC
TRBV12-5	NA	many	TRBJ2-1	CASGLGTGQGLANEQFF	NA
TRBV5-5	NA	NA	TRBJ2-5	CASMQARGAQETQYF	TGTGCCAGCATGCAAGCCCGGGGGGCTCAAGAGACCCAGTACTTC
TRBV2	NA	many	TRBJ1-5	CASSERGYSNQPQHF	TGTGCCAGCAGTGAAAGGGGTTATAGCAATCAGCCCCAGCATTTT
TRBV12-3/TRBV12-4	TRBD1	many	TRBJ2-7	CASSSPGTGLGEQYF	TGTGCCAGCAGTTCCCCCGGGACAGGGTTGGGCGAGCAGTACTTC
TRBV5-1	NA	many	TRBJ2-7	CASSLVPTGASYEQYF	TGCGCCAGCAGCTTAGTACCGACAGGTGCTAGCTACGAGCAGTACTTC
TRBV20-1	TRBD1	few	TRBJ2-3	CSAYTGTYRGNLVTQYF	TGCAGTGCGTACACCGGGACGTACAGGGGTAATCTTGTTACGCAGTATTTT
TRBV11-2	NA	few	TRBJ2-1	CASSPGTPGQFF	TGTGCCAGCAGCCCAGGGACCCCGGGGCAGTTCTTC
TRBV20-1	NA	many	TRBJ1-1	CSARDRNINATEAFF	TGCAGTGCTAGAGATCGTAACATAAATGCGACTGAAGCTTTCTTT
TRBV27	NA	NA	TRBJ2-1	CASSWGREQFF	TGTGCCAGCAGTTGGGGTAGGGAGCAGTTCTTC
TRBV7-9	TRBD1	few	TRBJ2-5	CASSLGQGVLETQYF	TGTGCCAGCAGCTTAGGACAGGGGGTGTTGGAGACCCAGTACTTC
TRBV4-2	NA	few	TRBJ2-2	CASSQGQLTGELFF	TGTGCCAGCAGCCAAGGTCAGCTCACCGGGGAGCTGTTTTTT
TRBV4-3	NA	once	TRBJ2-3	CASSQGDGGFSSTDTQYF	TGCGCCAGCAGCCAAGGGGACGGAGGGTTTTCTAGCACAGATACGCAGTATTTT
TRBV29-1	NA	many	TRBJ2-5	CSVGWWQGGFETQYF	TGCAGCGTTGGATGGTGGCAGGGGGGTTTCGAGACCCAGTACTTC
TRBV27	NA	few	TRBJ2-1	CASSPDPLSYNEQFF	TGTGCCAGCAGTCCAGATCCCCTCTCCTACAATGAGCAGTTCTTC
TRBV11-2	TRBD1	few	TRBJ1-2	CASSFSGGNYGYTF	TGTGCCAGCAGCTTTTCAGGGGGCAACTATGGCTACACCTTC
TRBV4-3	NA	NA	TRBJ2-3	CASSQDVAAGRTDTQYF	TGCGCCAGCAGCCAAGATGTTGCGGCAGGGCGGACAGATACGCAGTATTTT
TRBV29-1	NA	NA	TRBJ1-4	CSYLGGTNEKLFF	TGCAGCTACCTCGGGGGAACTAATGAAAAACTGTTTTTT
TRBV12-3/TRBV12-4	NA	many	TRBJ2-5	CASSSMDYPQETQCF	TGTGCCAGCAGTTCTATGGACTATCCACAAGAGACCCAGTGCTTC
TRBV9	NA	few	TRBJ2-5	CASSAGTEETQYF	TGTGCCAGCAGCGCAGGGACGGAAGAGACCCAGTACTTC
TRBV30	NA	few	TRBJ1-1	CAWSVGVNTEAFF	TGTGCCTGGAGTGTAGGGGTGAACACTGAAGCTTTCTTT
TRBV7-2	TRBD1	NA	TRBJ2-7	CASSLLDRDEQYF	TGTGCCAGCAGCTTATTGGACAGGGACGAGCAGTACTTC
TRBV5-6	TRBD2	few	TRBJ2-1	CASSLTLAGGYNEQFF	TGTGCCAGCAGCTTGACACTAGCGGGAGGCTACAATGAGCAGTTCTTC
TRBV29-1	TRBD1	few	TRBJ1-2	CSVVLPGGLYGYTF	TGCAGCGTTGTATTGCCAGGGGGCCTCTATGGCTACACCTTC
TRBV20-1	TRBD2	many	TRBJ2-7	CSARAQRGGDSYEQYF	TGCAGTGCTAGAGCCCAGCGGGGAGGGGACTCCTACGAGCAGTACTTC
TRBV9	NA	few	TRBJ2-7	CASSEEGTRTYEQYF	TGTGCCAGCAGCGAGGAAGGGACTCGGACCTACGAGCAGTACTTC
TRBV21-1	NA	few	TRBJ2-7	CASSKGAPFPYEQYF	TGTGCCAGCAGCAAAGGTGCCCCCTTTCCCTACGAGCAGTACTTC
TRBV4-2	NA	NA	TRBJ2-4	CASSQGGGALQYF	TGTGCCAGCAGCCAAGGTGGTGGAGCGCTTCAGTACTTC
TRBV6-2/TRBV6-3	NA	many	TRBJ2-5	CASSYGVEYQETQYF	TGTGCCAGCAGTTACGGCGTTGAATACCAAGAGACCCAGTACTTC
TRBV4-3	TRBD2	NA	TRBJ2-6	CASSQETGTGGFSGANVLTF	TGCGCCAGCAGCCAAGAGACTGGGACGGGAGGTTTTTCTGGGGCCAACGTCCTGACTTTC
TRBV5-6	TRBD2	many	TRBJ2-3	CASSLASGASTDTQYF	TGTGCCAGCAGCTTGGCAAGCGGGGCTAGCACAGATACGCAGTATTTT
TRBV12-3/TRBV12-4	NA	few	TRBJ2-3	CASSFFITGFHTQYF	TGTGCCAGCAGTTTTTTCATTACGGGCTTCCATACGCAGTATTTT